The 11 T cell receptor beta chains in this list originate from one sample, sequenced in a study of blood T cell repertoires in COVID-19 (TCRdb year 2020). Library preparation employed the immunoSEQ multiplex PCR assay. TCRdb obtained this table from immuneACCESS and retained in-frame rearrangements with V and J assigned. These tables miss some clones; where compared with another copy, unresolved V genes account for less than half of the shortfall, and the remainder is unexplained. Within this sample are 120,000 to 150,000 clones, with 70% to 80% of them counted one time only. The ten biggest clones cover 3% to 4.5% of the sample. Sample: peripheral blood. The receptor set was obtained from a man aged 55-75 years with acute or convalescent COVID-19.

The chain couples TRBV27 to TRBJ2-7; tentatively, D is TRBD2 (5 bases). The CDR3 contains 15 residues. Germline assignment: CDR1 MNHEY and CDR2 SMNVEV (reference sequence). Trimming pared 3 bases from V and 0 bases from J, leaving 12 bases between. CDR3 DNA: TGTGCCAGCAGTTTTGTTGCGGGTAGCTCCTACGAGCAGTACTTC. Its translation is CASSFVAGSSYEQYF.

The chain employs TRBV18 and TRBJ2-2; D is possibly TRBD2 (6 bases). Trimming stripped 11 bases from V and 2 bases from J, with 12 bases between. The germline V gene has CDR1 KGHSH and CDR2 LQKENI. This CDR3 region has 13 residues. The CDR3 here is CAGGQGNTGELFF. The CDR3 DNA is TGTGCCGGAGGGCAGGGAAACACCGGGGAGCTGTTTTTT. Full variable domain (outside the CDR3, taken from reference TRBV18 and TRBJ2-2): NAGVMQNPRHLVRRRGQEARLRCSPMKGHSHVYWYRQLPEEGLKFMVYLQKENIIDESGMPKERFSAEFPKEGPSILRIQQVVRGDSAAYFCAGGQGNTGELFFGEGSRLTVL.

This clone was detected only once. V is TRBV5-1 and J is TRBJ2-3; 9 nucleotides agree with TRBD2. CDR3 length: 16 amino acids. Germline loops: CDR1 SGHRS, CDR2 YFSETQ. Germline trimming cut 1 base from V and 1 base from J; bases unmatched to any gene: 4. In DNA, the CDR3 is TGCGCCAGCAGCTTGAGTAGCGGGAGCGGCACAGATACGCAGTATTTT. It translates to CASSLSSGSGTDTQYF.

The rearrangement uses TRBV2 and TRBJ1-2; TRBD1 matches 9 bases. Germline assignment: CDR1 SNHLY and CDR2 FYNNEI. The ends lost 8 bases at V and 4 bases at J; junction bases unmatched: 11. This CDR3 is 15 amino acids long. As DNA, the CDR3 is TGTGCCAGCGTTGATGACAGGGGGGCCGGCTATGGCTACACCTTC. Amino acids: CASVDDRGAGYGYTF.

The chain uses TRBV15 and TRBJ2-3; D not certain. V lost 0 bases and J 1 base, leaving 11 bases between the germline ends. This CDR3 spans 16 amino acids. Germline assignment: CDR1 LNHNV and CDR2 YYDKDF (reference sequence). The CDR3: CATSRDPVLGTDTQYF. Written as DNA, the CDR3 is TGTGCCACCAGCAGAGATCCGGTATTGGGCACAGATACGCAGTATTTT.

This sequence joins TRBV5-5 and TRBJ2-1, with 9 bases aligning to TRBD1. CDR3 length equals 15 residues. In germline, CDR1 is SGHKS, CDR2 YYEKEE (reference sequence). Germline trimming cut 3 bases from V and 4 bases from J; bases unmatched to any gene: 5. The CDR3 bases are TGTGCCAGCAGCTGGGGGACAGGGCCTTACAATGAGCAGTTCTTC. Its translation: CASSWGTGPYNEQFF.

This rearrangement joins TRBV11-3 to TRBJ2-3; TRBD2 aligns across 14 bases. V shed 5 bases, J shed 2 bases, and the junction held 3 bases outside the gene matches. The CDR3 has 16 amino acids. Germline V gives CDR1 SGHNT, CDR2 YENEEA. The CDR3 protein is CASSRLAGGNTDTQYF. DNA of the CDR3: TGTGCCAGCAGCAGACTAGCGGGAGGGAACACAGATACGCAGTATTTT.

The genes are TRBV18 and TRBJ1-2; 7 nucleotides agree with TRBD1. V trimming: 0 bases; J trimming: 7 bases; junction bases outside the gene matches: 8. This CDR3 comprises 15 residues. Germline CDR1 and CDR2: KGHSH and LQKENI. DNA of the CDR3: TGTGCCAGCTCACCACCGGGGACAGCGAGGAGTGGCTACACCTTC. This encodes CASSPPGTARSGYTF.

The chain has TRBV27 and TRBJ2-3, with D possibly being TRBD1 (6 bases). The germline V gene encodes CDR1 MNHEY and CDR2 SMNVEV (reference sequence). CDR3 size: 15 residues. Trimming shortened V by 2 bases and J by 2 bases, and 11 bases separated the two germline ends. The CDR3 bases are TGTGCCAGCAGTTTAATGGGGGCCCCCACAGATACGCAGTATTTT. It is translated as CASSLMGAPTDTQYF.

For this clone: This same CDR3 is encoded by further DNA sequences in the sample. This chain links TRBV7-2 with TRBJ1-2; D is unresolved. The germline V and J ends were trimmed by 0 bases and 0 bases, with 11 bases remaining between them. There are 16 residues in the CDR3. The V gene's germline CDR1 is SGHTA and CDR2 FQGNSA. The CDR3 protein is CASSLAQVVANYGYTF. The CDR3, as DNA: TGTGCCAGCAGCTTAGCTCAGGTCGTAGCTAACTATGGCTACACCTTC.

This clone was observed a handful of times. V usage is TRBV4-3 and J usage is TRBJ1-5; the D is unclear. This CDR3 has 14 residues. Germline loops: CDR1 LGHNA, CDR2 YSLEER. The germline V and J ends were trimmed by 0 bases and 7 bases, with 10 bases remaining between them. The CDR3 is CASSQDLRPQPQHF. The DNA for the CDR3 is TGCGCCAGCAGCCAAGATCTGAGGCCCCAGCCCCAGCATTTT.